Here is one TCR beta chain with its context. Its cognate antigen is unknown. This specimen belongs to a study of sequential checkpoint blockade in melanoma. Study in general: DNA from 91 pretreatment tumor samples underwent TCRβ immunosequencing. More than 20 patients had matched tumor biopsies before treatment and at week 13 after nivolumab or ipilimumab alone. Study results and caveats: T-cell fraction and clonality followed PD-L1 and CD8+ counts, not mutational load. Clinical benefit was about 30 times likelier when tumor T-cell fraction and clonality increased.

This CDR3 has 15 residues. Germline loops: CDR1 SGHRS, CDR2 YFSETQ. Trimming shortened V by 3 bases and J by 3 bases, and 14 bases separated the two germline ends. Profiled with immunoSEQ multiplex PCR; TCRdb holds only in-frame clones, not every one. This table holds approximately 5,600 clones, more than 25% found once. Treatment here: randomized to nivolumab then ipilimumab (arm A) or the reverse (arm B). The TCR sequence derives from a human donor with melanoma. V usage is TRBV5-1 and J usage is TRBJ2-3; D may match TRBD1 or TRBD2 (5 bases each). The material was tumor tissue (inferred from file names), obtained from a patient given nivolumab and ipilimumab in sequence. The CDR3 protein is CASSSVGESTDTQYF. In nucleotides, the CDR3 is TGCGCCAGCAGCTCGGTGGGGGAATCTACAGATACGCAGTATTTT.